This entry lists 21 T cell receptor beta chains sequenced from one sample in a study of glioma-infiltrating T cells (dated by TCRdb to about 2016). The reads were generated on an Illumina MiSeq. The iRepertoire nested amplicon-rescue multiplex PCR (arm-PCR) platform was used to amplify TCR alpha and beta CDR3 regions from RNA. TCRdb redid the processing of the public reads, applying fastp at Q25 and MiXCR, and retained in-frame beta chains. Records with the same CDR3 protein are collapsed into one entry carrying the most frequent genes and DNA. The sample includes roughly 120,000 distinct CDR3 sequences, with 20% to 25% observed a single time. The ten largest clones take up 13% to 15% of the sample. Sequenced sample: glioma tissue, nonneoplastic brain tissue, or PBMCs (not recorded which). The receptor set was obtained from a human donor with low-grade glioma or glioblastoma, undergoing nonglioma brain surgery, or in good health (not recorded which).

This clonotype was picked up many times. V usage is TRBV20-1 and J usage is TRBJ2-7; 8 nucleotides agree with TRBD1. The J segment lost 5 bases and the V segment lost 3 bases, leaving 6 bases of the junction unmatched. Germline-derived CDR1 and CDR2 are DFQATT and SNEGSKA (reference sequence). CDR3 length: 13 amino acids. CDR3 DNA: TGCAGTGCTAGCCCAGGGGGCCTGAACGAGCAGTACTTC. Amino acids: CSASPGGLNEQYF.

This clonotype has more than one count but fewer than ten. V gene TRBV5-5 combines with J gene TRBJ2-5, with D unclear. V was cut by 2 bases and J by 2 bases, with 13 bases left in between. Germline-derived CDR1 and CDR2 are SGHKS and YYEKEE (reference sequence). The CDR3 spans 15 residues. The CDR3 DNA reads as TGTGCCAGCAGCTTCGACACGGACCGACAAGAGACCCAGTACTTC. Protein: CASSFDTDRQETQYF. The full variable domain, in which reference TRBV5-5 and TRBJ2-5 provide the parts outside the CDR3, is DAGVTQSPTHLIKTRGQQVTLRCSPISGHKSVSWYQQVLGQGPQFIFQYYEKEERGRGNFPDRFSARQFPNYSSELNVNALLLGDSALYLCASSFDTDRQETQYFGPGTRLLVL.

As regards this clonotype: This may stem from a read error, because a much larger clone lies one nucleotide away. The J gene is TRBJ2-3, the V gene TRBV11-2, with D possibly matching TRBD2 (6 bases). Germline V gene lookup returns CDR1 SGHAT and CDR2 FQNNGV. The germline V and J ends were trimmed by 7 bases and 6 bases, with 17 bases remaining between them. The CDR3 has 14 amino acids. CDR3 loop: CASILLPTSDTQYF. In nucleotides, the CDR3 is TGTGCCAGCATCTTGCTACCGACTAGTGATACGCAGTATTTT.

This clonotype was seen ten or more times. The chain combines TRBV20-1 with TRBJ2-7; D call uncertain. The CDR3 consists of 13 residues. V lost 2 bases and J 0 bases, leaving 8 bases between the germline ends. Germline V gives CDR1 DFQATT, CDR2 SNEGSKA (reference sequence). CDR3 sequence reads: CSARRVSSYEQYF. The CDR3 DNA reads TGCAGTGCTAGACGGGTTTCCTCCTACGAGCAGTACTTC.

The sample holds a few counts of this clonotype. A much larger clone lies a single base off, so this may be a read error. This sequence joins TRBV7-9 and TRBJ2-3; TRBD2 might be the D (5 bases). The germline CDR1 and CDR2 sequences are SEHNR and FQNEAQ (reference sequence). CDR3 length equals 15 residues. This CDR3 reads CSSSVGALDTDTQYF. The CDR3 bases are TGTTCCAGCAGTGTGGGAGCTCTGGATACAGATACGCAGTATTTT.

About this clonotype itself: Because the CDR3 is missing its conserved closing phenylalanine or tryptophan, this is likely a read error. The chain has TRBV2 and TRBJ1-5, with a possible D match to TRBD1 (5 bases). CDR3 length: 15 residues. Between the trimmed V and J ends, which lost 10 bases and 9 bases, there was a span of 25 bases. Per germline, CDR1 SNHLY and CDR2 FYNNEI. CDR3 protein: CAIPDRDDPLGPQHR. The CDR3 DNA is TGTGCCATCCCGGACCGGGACGACCCACTGGGGCCCCAGCATCGT.

This clonotype was counted many times. V usage is TRBV15 and J usage is TRBJ1-2, with D hard to call. The V and J ends lost 1 base and 6 bases respectively, with 12 bases between them. Looked up from germline, CDR1 is LNHNV and CDR2 is YYDKDF (reference sequence). CDR3 size: 14 residues. The CDR3 region is CATSRVRERDGYTF. CDR3 nucleotides: TGTGCCACCAGCAGAGTGCGGGAAAGGGATGGCTACACCTTC. The full variable domain, in which reference TRBV15 and TRBJ1-2 provide the parts outside the CDR3, is DAMVIQNPRYQVTQFGKPVTLSCSQTLNHNVMYWYQQKSSQAPKLLFHYYDKDFNNEADTPDNFQSRRPNTSFCFLDIRSPGLGDTAMYLCATSRVRERDGYTFGSGTRLTVV.

Notes on this clonotype: This may be a read error: a much more frequent sequence differs by one nucleotide. V is TRBV2 and J is TRBJ1-3; 8 nucleotides match TRBD1. Losses at the gene ends were 2 bases for V and 2 bases for J; bases not matched to a gene: 5. The length of the CDR3 is 16 residues. Germline lookup yields CDR1 SNHLY and CDR2 FYNNEI. CDR3 region: CASSEQGAFPGNTIYF. CDR3 bases: TGTGCCAGCAGTGAACAGGGGGCCTTCCCTGGAAACACCATATATTTT.

This clonotype was recorded at least ten times. The chain links TRBV19 to TRBJ2-7; perhaps TRBD1 as D (6 bases). Germline V gene lookup returns CDR1 LNHDA and CDR2 SQIVND (reference sequence). This CDR3 contains 13 residues. V was trimmed by 8 bases and J by 1 base, leaving 12 bases between them. CDR3 loop: CASGQPGSYEQYF. The CDR3 region has the DNA TGTGCCAGTGGACAGCCCGGATCCTACGAGCAGTACTTC.

This sequence joins TRBV7-2 and TRBJ1-1; D not resolved. V was cut by 2 bases and J by 0 bases, with 7 bases left in between. CDR1 is SGHTA and CDR2 is FQGNSA in the germline V gene. This CDR3 region has 14 residues. CDR3 coding DNA: TGTGCCAGCAGCTTAAGAATAATGAACACTGAAGCTTTCTTT. This sequence encodes CASSLRIMNTEAFF.

This clonotype was seen at least ten times. A junction end diverges from the germline sequence, so it may reflect a read error. The chain carries TRBV19 and TRBJ1-2; D is perhaps TRBD1 (6 bases). There are 12 residues in the CDR3. Germline V gene lookup returns CDR1 LNHDA and CDR2 SQIVND (reference sequence). CDR3 protein: CASKQGNHGYTF. The CDR3 region has the DNA TGTGCCAGTAAACAGGGTAACCATGGCTACACCTTC. The complete variable domain, with remaining parts taken from reference TRBV19 and TRBJ1-2, reads DGGITQSPKYLFRKEGQNVTLSCEQNLNHDAMYWYRQDPGQGLRLIYYSQIVNDFQKGDIAEGYSVSREKKESFPLTVTSAQKNPTAFYLCASKQGNHGYTFGSGTRLTVV.

This clonotype was observed at least ten times. This sequence joins TRBV6-1 and TRBJ2-5; TRBD2 aligns across 10 bases. Trimming removed 5 bases from V and 4 bases from J; junction bases left unmatched: 7. This CDR3 is 15 amino acids long. Germline lookup yields CDR1 MNHNS and CDR2 SASEGT. This chain's CDR3 is CASSSRGTSAETQYF. CDR3 coding DNA: TGTGCCAGCAGTTCCCGCGGGACTAGCGCAGAGACCCAGTACTTC.

On this clonotype: Mismatch with germline at one junction end may stem from a read error. The CDR3 nucleotides are TGTTCCAGCAGCCCGTTCATAGGGAGCCAAGAGACCCAGTACTTC. Amino acid sequence: CSSSPFIGSQETQYF. The chain links TRBV7-6 to TRBJ2-5, with a tentative D call TRBD2 (5 bases). Germline CDR1 and CDR2: SGHVS and FNYEAQ. This CDR3 contains 15 residues.

The chain is built from TRBV4-1 and TRBJ2-3, with D uncertain. The CDR3 totals 14 residues. V was trimmed by 4 bases and J by 9 bases, leaving 17 bases between them. Germline-derived CDR1 and CDR2 are MGHRA and YSYEKL. DNA of the CDR3: TGCGCCAGCAGCCTGGACCACGTGGCGGACACGCAGTATTTT. Amino acids: CASSLDHVADTQYF.

The sample holds many counts of this clonotype. This chain uses TRBV10-3 with TRBJ2-5; TRBD2 agrees at 8 bases. V lost 2 bases and J lost 4; bases outside the gene matches: 3. CDR1 is ENHRY and CDR2 is SYGVKD in the germline V gene. The CDR3 has 14 amino acids. The CDR3 nucleotides are TGTGCCATCAGTGAGCGGGAGGGCCGAGAGACCCAGTACTTC. As protein: CAISEREGRETQYF.

This clonotype was observed many times. The V gene is TRBV6-2 or TRBV6-3, the J gene TRBJ1-1; D is unclear. This CDR3 contains 17 residues. V was shortened by 0 bases and J by 6 bases, with 20 bases between the two germline ends. The V gene's germline CDR1 is MNHEY and CDR2 SVGEGT. The CDR3: CASSYSKSGLRGSEAFF. The CDR3 coding sequence is TGTGCCAGCAGTTACTCGAAGTCCGGGCTCCGAGGGTCTGAAGCTTTCTTT.

In the case of this clonotype: A much larger clonotype is one base distant, so this may be a read error. The genes are TRBV4-1 and TRBJ1-5, with D hard to call. The V gene's germline CDR1 is MGHRA and CDR2 YSYEKL. The CDR3 totals 15 residues. This CDR3 reads CASSQEEVEYQPKHF. Written as DNA, the CDR3 is TGCGCCAGCAGCCAAGAAGAGGTGGAATATCAGCCCAAGCATTTT.

In its sample, this clonotype was seen many times. The chain is built from TRBV7-2 and TRBJ1-3; TRBD1 matches at 10 bases. The CDR3 has 15 residues. Trimming at V came to 6 bases and at J to 2 bases, leaving 4 bases not matched to a gene. Looked up from germline, CDR1 is SGHTA and CDR2 is FQGNSA. CDR3 residues: CASRETGGTGNTIYF. As DNA, the CDR3 is TGTGCCAGCAGGGAGACAGGGGGCACTGGAAACACCATATATTTT. The whole variable domain, filled in from reference TRBV7-2 and TRBJ1-3, reads GAGVSQSPSNKVTEKGKDVELRCDPISGHTALYWYRQSLGQGLEFLIYFQGNSAPDKSGLPSDRFSAERTGGSVSTLTIQRTQQEDSAVYLCASRETGGTGNTIYFGEGSWLTVV.

This clonotype was picked up many times. The rearrangement links TRBV29-1 to TRBJ1-2; no clear D. Germline V gene lookup returns CDR1 SQVTM and CDR2 ANQGSEA. The CDR3 sequence is 14 residues long. The V end was cut by 0 bases, the J end by 0 bases, with 8 bases between. CDR3: CSVEEGFPNYGYTF. The CDR3 DNA follows: TGCAGCGTTGAAGAGGGATTCCCTAACTATGGCTACACCTTC.

A note on this clonotype: A read error may produce the germline difference seen at one junction end. V usage is TRBV4-1 and J usage is TRBJ2-5, with 12 bases identical to TRBD1. This CDR3 region has 17 residues. Germline V lookup: CDR1 MGHRA, CDR2 YSYEKL. CDR3 sequence: CASRQDRGTGGGETQYF. The DNA of the CDR3 is TGCGCCAGCAGACAAGATCGCGGGACAGGGGGCGGAGAGACCCAGTACTTC.

This clonotype was detected many times. The CDR3 reads CASSLDWQIYSNQPQHF. Here the CDR3 DNA reads TGTGCCAGCAGCTTAGACTGGCAGATCTATAGCAATCAGCCCCAGCATTTT. The gene calls are TRBV7-2 and TRBJ1-5; no firm D call. The germline V gene has CDR1 SGHTA and CDR2 FQGNSA. This CDR3 comprises 17 residues. The ends were cut back, 1 base at V and 0 bases at J, with 13 bases in the middle.